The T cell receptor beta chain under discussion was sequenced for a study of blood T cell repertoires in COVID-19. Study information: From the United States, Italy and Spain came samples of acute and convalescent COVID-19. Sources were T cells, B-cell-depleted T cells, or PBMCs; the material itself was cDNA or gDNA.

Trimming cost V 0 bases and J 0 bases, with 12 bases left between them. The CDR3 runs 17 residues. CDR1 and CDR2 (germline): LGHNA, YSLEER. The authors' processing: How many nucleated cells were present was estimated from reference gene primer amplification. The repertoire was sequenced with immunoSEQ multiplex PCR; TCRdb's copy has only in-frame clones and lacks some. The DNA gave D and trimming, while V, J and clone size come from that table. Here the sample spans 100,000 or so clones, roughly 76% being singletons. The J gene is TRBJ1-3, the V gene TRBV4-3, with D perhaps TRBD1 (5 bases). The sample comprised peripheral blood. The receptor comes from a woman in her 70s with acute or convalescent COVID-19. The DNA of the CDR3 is TGCGCCAGCAGCCAAGATCAGGGAGGCCGCTCTGGAAACACCATATATTTT. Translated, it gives CASSQDQGGRSGNTIYF.